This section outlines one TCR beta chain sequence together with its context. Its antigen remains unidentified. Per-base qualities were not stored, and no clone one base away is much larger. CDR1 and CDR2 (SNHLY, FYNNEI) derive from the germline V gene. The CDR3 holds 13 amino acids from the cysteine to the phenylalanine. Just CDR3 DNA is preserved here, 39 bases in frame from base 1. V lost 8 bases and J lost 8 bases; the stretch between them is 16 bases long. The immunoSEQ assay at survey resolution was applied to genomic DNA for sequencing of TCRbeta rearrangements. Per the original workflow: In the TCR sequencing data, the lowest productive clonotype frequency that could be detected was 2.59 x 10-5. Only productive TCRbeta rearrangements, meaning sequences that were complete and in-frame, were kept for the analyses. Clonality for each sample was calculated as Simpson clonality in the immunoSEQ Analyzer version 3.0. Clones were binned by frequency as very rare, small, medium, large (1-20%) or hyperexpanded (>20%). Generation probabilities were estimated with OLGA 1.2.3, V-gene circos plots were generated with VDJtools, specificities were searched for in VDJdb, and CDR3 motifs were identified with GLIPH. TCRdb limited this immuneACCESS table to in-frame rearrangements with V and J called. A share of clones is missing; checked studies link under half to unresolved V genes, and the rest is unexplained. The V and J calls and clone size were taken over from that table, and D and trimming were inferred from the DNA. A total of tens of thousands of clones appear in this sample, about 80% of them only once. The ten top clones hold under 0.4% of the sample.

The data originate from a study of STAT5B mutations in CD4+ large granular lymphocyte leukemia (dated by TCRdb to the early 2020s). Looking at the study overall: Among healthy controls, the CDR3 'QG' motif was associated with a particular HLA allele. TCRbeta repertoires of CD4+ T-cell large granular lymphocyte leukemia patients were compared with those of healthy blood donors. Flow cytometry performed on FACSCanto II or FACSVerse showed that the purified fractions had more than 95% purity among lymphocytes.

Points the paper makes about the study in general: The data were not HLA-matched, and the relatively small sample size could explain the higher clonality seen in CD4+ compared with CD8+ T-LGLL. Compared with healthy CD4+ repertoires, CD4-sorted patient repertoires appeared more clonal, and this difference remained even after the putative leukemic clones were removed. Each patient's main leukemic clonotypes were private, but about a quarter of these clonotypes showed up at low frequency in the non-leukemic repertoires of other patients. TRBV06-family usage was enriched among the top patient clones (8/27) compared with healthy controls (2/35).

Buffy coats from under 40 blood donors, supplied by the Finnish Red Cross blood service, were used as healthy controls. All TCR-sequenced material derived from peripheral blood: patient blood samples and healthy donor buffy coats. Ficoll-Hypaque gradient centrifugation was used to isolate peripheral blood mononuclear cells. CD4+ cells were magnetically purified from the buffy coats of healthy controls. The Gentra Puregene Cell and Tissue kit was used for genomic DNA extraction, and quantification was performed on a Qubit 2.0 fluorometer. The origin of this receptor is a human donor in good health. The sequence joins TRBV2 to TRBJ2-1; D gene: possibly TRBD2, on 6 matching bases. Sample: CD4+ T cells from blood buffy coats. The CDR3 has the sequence CASSDGGAHEQFF. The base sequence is TGTGCCAGCTCTGACGGCGGGGCACATGAGCAGTTCTTC.